A single sample is the source of the 10 T cell receptor beta chains below, sequenced in a study of tumour-infiltrating T cells in Burkitt lymphoma. Repertoires were generated with immunoSEQ multiplex PCR, while TCRdb's copy carries only in-frame clones and drops some. The sample records fewer than 8,000 clones, roughly 15% being singletons. The sequenced material came from tumor tissue. The receptors shown here come from a human donor with diffuse large B-cell lymphoma.

The rearrangement links TRBV5-8 to TRBJ2-7; TRBD1 is a possible D gene (6 bases). The CDR3 sequence is 16 residues long. Germline-derived CDR1 and CDR2 are SGHTS and YDEGEE. Trimming shortened V by 2 bases and J by 3 bases, and 18 bases separated the two germline ends. The CDR3 sequence: CASSFLKGGGIYEQYF. CDR3 DNA: TGTGCCAGCAGCTTTTTGAAAGGGGGTGGTATCTACGAGCAGTACTTC.

The chain employs TRBV7-2 and TRBJ2-5; 11 nucleotides line up with TRBD1. There are 14 residues in the CDR3. The germline V gene encodes CDR1 SGHTA and CDR2 FQGNSA. The J segment lost 11 bases and the V segment lost 5 bases, leaving 10 bases of the junction unmatched. CDR3 nucleotide sequence: TGTGCCAGCAGCCCGGGGACAGGGGGACTTGAGCAGTACTTC. Amino acid sequence: CASSPGTGGLEQYF.

The chain uses TRBV2 and TRBJ1-1; 8 positions agree with TRBD1. V gave up 8 bases and J gave up 4 bases; unmatched junction bases: 12. This CDR3 is built from 15 residues. The germline gives CDR1 SNHLY, CDR2 FYNNEI. The CDR3 region has the DNA TGTGCCAGCCGCAGCCTCACAGGGGGTATCACTGAAGCTTTCTTT. Translated: CASRSLTGGITEAFF.

This clone was recorded a few times. The gene calls are TRBV5-6 and TRBJ2-7; 7 bases are a match to TRBD1. Germline lookup yields CDR1 SGHDT and CDR2 YYEEEE. The CDR3 consists of 13 residues. V dropped 1 base and J dropped 4; count of bases not matched to a gene: 2. The CDR3 DNA follows: TGTGCCAGCAGCTTGAACAGGGGATACGAGCAGTACTTC. The encoded protein is CASSLNRGYEQYF.

This clone was found a few times. The rearrangement uses TRBV5-1 and TRBJ1-1; 8 positions match TRBD1. V gave up 5 bases and J gave up 8 bases; unmatched junction bases: 5. Looked up from germline, CDR1 is SGHRS and CDR2 is YFSETQ. This CDR3 has 12 residues. The CDR3 DNA follows: TGCGCCAGCAGTTGGACAGGGTACGAAGCTTTCTTT. This translates into CASSWTGYEAFF.

This clone was observed a handful of times. The chain combines TRBV19 with TRBJ2-4; D call uncertain. The V gene's germline CDR1 is LNHDA and CDR2 SQIVND (reference sequence). The CDR3 is 13 amino acids. The V end was cut by 4 bases, the J end by 4 bases, with 8 bases between. This CDR3 is CASSNSGKNIQYF. In nucleotides, the CDR3 is TGTGCCAGTAGTAACTCGGGTAAAAACATTCAGTACTTC.

The chain links TRBV9 to TRBJ2-1; the D is unclear. Per the germline V gene, CDR1 is SGDLS and CDR2 is YYNGEE. Trimming pared 4 bases from V and 2 bases from J, leaving 7 bases between. The CDR3 has 13 residues. The CDR3: CASSSGAYNEQFF. CDR3 in DNA: TGTGCCAGCAGCTCTGGGGCCTACAATGAGCAGTTCTTC.

This chain links TRBV28 with TRBJ2-1; perhaps TRBD2 as D (5 bases). CDR3 size: 16 residues. Germline-derived CDR1 and CDR2 are MDHEN and SYDVKM. Trimming removed 4 bases at V and 4 bases at J, with 17 bases between. The CDR3 loop reads CASSSNTPPGYNEQFF. CDR3 DNA: TGTGCCAGCAGTTCTAATACACCCCCGGGGTACAATGAGCAGTTCTTC.

The rearrangement uses TRBV19 and TRBJ1-5, with D unclear. CDR1 and CDR2 (germline): LNHDA, SQIVND (reference sequence). V lost 7 bases and J lost 0, with 10 bases in between. The length of the CDR3 is 14 residues. The CDR3 DNA reads TGTGCCAGTAAAGCTCTCTATAGCAATCAGCCCCAGCATTTT. It yields the protein CASKALYSNQPQHF.

This clone showed up just a few times. This chain joins TRBV10-1 and TRBJ2-1; tentatively, D is TRBD2 (6 bases). There are 16 residues in the CDR3. Per the germline V gene, CDR1 is WNHNN and CDR2 is SYGVQD (reference sequence). Deletions cut 2 bases from V and 3 bases from J, with 14 bases between. The CDR3 sequence is CASSEGLAEGYNEQFF. CDR3 in DNA: TGCGCCAGCAGTGAGGGATTAGCGGAAGGCTACAATGAGCAGTTCTTC.